The 20 T cell receptor beta chains presented below share a single source sample, sequenced in a study of spatial heterogeneity in lung cancer (dated by TCRdb to between 2017 and 2020). The library was built by means of 5' RACE. For sequencing, a NextSeq 500 was employed. TCRdb itself trimmed the public reads at Q25 with fastp, ran MiXCR and retained productive beta chains. Each entry merges the rows of one CDR3 protein and shows their most common DNA and genes. The table for this sample lists about 92,000 distinct CDR3 sequences; less than 15% of them were counted only once. Roughly two fifths of the sample comes from the top ten. The meaning of the sample's time point label: sample taken at primary tumor resection. Without any cell sorting, TCR sequencing was performed on whole RNA extracted either from tumor and nontumor lung tissue or from cryopreserved PBMC samples. Sequences were derived from PBMCs, sampled at surgery. These receptors came from a male donor with early-stage non-small cell lung cancer.

This clonotype was observed a handful of times. CDR3 protein: CASSYGQGFEQYF. The CDR3 nucleotides are TGTGCCAGCAGTTACGGACAGGGCTTTGAGCAGTACTTC. V is TRBV6-6 and J is TRBJ2-7; 8 bases align to TRBD1. The trim removed 2 bases at V and 7 bases at J, leaving 4 bases unmatched. CDR1 is MNHNY, CDR2 SVGAGI, per germline (reference sequence). CDR3 length equals 13 residues.

This clonotype was seen many times. The rearrangement joins TRBV20-1 to TRBJ1-5; no definite D call. Germline CDR1 is DFQATT and CDR2 is SNEGSKA (reference sequence). CDR3 size: 14 residues. Trimming removed 5 bases at V and 0 bases at J, with 11 bases between. This CDR3 is CSAYVANSNQPQHF. The CDR3 DNA reads TGCAGTGCTTATGTTGCCAATAGCAATCAGCCCCAGCATTTT.

This chain links TRBV27 with TRBJ1-1; D may be TRBD1 (5 bases). V shed 3 bases and J shed 6 bases, with 23 bases lying between them. CDR1 and CDR2 (germline): MNHEY, SMNVEV (reference sequence). This CDR3 has 17 amino acids. The CDR3 loop is CASSLYEGTALVAEAFF. The CDR3 DNA reads TGTGCCAGCAGTTTGTACGAGGGGACGGCCCTAGTGGCTGAAGCTTTCTTT.

This clonotype appeared a few times. This chain uses TRBV19 with TRBJ1-5; the match to TRBD1 covers 8 bases. Germline assignment: CDR1 LNHDA and CDR2 SQIVND (reference sequence). V shed 7 bases, J shed 7 bases, and the junction held 3 bases outside the gene matches. The CDR3 consists of 12 residues. CDR3 DNA sequence: TGTGCCAGTAATTACAGGGGGCAGCCCCAGCATTTT. It translates to CASNYRGQPQHF.

The chain couples TRBV5-4 to TRBJ2-7, with no clear D. The CDR3 sequence is 14 residues long. Deletions cut 4 bases from V and 2 bases from J, with 13 bases between. CDR1 is SGHNT and CDR2 is YYREEE in the germline V gene (reference sequence). The CDR3 sequence is CASSPRAPTYEQYF. DNA for the CDR3: TGTGCCAGCAGCCCCCGGGCTCCAACCTACGAGCAGTACTTC.

CDR3 residues: CASSLDRDNSPLHF. In nucleotides, the CDR3 is TGTGCCAGCAGCCTGGACAGAGATAATTCACCCCTCCACTTT. The V call is TRBV5-8, the J call TRBJ1-6; tentatively, D is TRBD1 (6 bases). Germline V gives CDR1 SGHTS, CDR2 YDEGEE. V was pared by 4 bases and J by 5 bases, with 10 bases between. The length of the CDR3 is 14 residues.

This clonotype has a handful of counts. The CDR3 DNA reads TGTGCCAGCAGCCTGGGACTAGGGGCTTTAGGTGAGCAGTTCTTC. Encoded protein: CASSLGLGALGEQFF. The J gene is TRBJ2-1, the V gene TRBV12-3 or TRBV12-4; 8 nucleotides agree with TRBD2. J was trimmed by 9 bases and V by 6 bases; bases with no gene match: 13. CDR3 length: 15 amino acids.

This clonotype was observed a handful of times. The chain joins TRBV28 to TRBJ2-7, with D perhaps matching TRBD1 (5 bases). Germline V lookup: CDR1 MDHEN, CDR2 SYDVKM. The germline V and J ends were trimmed by 5 bases and 2 bases, with 10 bases remaining between them. CDR3 length: 13 amino acids. The CDR3 reads CASSRWGAYEQYF. CDR3 in DNA: TGTGCCAGCAGTAGGTGGGGCGCCTACGAGCAGTACTTC.

The V and J genes are TRBV4-3 and TRBJ1-2, with D possibly TRBD1 on 5 matching bases. CDR1 is LGHNA, CDR2 YSLEER, per germline. V lost 0 bases and J lost 4, with 15 bases in between. This CDR3 spans 16 amino acids. Here the CDR3 reads CASSQDVDTGSYGYTF. In DNA form, the CDR3 reads TGCGCCAGCAGCCAAGATGTTGACACAGGATCCTATGGCTACACCTTC.

This clonotype was seen a handful of times. This chain connects TRBV7-2 to TRBJ1-1, with D hard to call. Per germline, CDR1 SGHTA and CDR2 FQGNSA. This CDR3 spans 13 amino acids. V was clipped by 0 bases and J by 7 bases, with 9 bases between them. The CDR3 reads CASSLARDSEAFF. Written as DNA, the CDR3 is TGTGCCAGCAGCTTAGCGAGAGATAGTGAAGCTTTCTTT.

This chain uses TRBV11-2 with TRBJ2-1; D is unclear. V was trimmed by 6 bases and J by 6 bases, leaving 15 bases between them. From germline, CDR1 is SGHAT and CDR2 FQNNGV. The CDR3 is 14 residues long. This chain's CDR3 is CASRLLGPSNEQFF. In DNA form, the CDR3 reads TGTGCCAGCAGGCTTCTAGGGCCAAGCAATGAGCAGTTCTTC.

This clonotype was picked up a small number of times. The J gene is TRBJ1-2, the V gene TRBV9; D not resolved. V gave up 2 bases and J gave up 8 bases, with 19 bases separating them. Germline lookup yields CDR1 SGDLS and CDR2 YYNGEE. The CDR3 sequence is 15 residues long. DNA of the CDR3: TGTGCCAGCAGCGTGGGAGACGGAGGATTTTCCGGCTACACCTTC. Translating gives CASSVGDGGFSGYTF. Drawing the rest from reference TRBV9 and TRBJ1-2, the complete variable domain is DSGVTQTPKHLITATGQRVTLRCSPRSGDLSVYWYQQSLDQGLQFLIQYYNGEERAKGNILERFSAQQFPDLHSELNLSSLELGDSALYFCASSVGDGGFSGYTFGSGTRLTVV.

At least ten counts were recorded for this clonotype. The V call is TRBV5-1, the J call TRBJ2-3; D not resolved. Germline V gene data show CDR1 as SGHRS and CDR2 as YFSETQ. There are 16 residues in the CDR3. The V end lost 0 bases, the J end lost 0 bases, and 11 bases lay between the germline ends. DNA for the CDR3: TGCGCCAGCAGCTTGGGGCAGGCGTATAGCACAGATACGCAGTATTTT. It encodes CASSLGQAYSTDTQYF.

The chain couples TRBV5-4 to TRBJ2-3, with 10 nucleotides matching TRBD2. This CDR3 is 15 amino acids long. Per germline, CDR1 SGHNT and CDR2 YYREEE (reference sequence). J was trimmed by 4 bases and V by 2 bases; bases with no gene match: 4. Here the CDR3 reads CASSFRLAGADTQYF. The CDR3 DNA sequence: TGTGCCAGCAGCTTTCGGCTAGCGGGGGCAGATACGCAGTATTTT.

The chain is built from TRBV7-9 and TRBJ2-7, with D possibly TRBD1 on 5 matching bases. V dropped 5 bases and J dropped 3 bases, with 14 bases sitting between them. Germline V gives CDR1 SEHNR, CDR2 FQNEAQ (reference sequence). CDR3 size: 14 residues. The CDR3, as DNA: TGTGCCAGCAGCACCCAGGGTGCCTTCTACGAGCAGTACTTC. As protein: CASSTQGAFYEQYF.

The chain joins TRBV6-6 to TRBJ2-7; the D is unclear. The germline V gene has CDR1 MNHNY and CDR2 SVGAGI (reference sequence). Trimming took 7 bases from V and 4 from J, leaving 11 bases between them. There are 12 residues in the CDR3. The chain's CDR3 is CASNSPDYEQYF. Here the CDR3 DNA reads TGTGCCAGCAACTCCCCCGATTACGAGCAGTACTTC.

The chain is built from TRBV4-1 and TRBJ1-5; D is uncertain. Deletions cut 1 base from V and 6 bases from J, with 16 bases between. This CDR3 spans 16 amino acids. Germline V lookup: CDR1 MGHRA, CDR2 YSYEKL. The CDR3 region has the DNA TGCGCCAGCAGCCAAGCGGCCGGGCTGGGCGTTCAGCCCCAGCATTTT. Protein product: CASSQAAGLGVQPQHF.

This clonotype turned up a few times. The chain employs TRBV20-1 and TRBJ2-5; possibly TRBD2 for D (5 bases). CDR3 length: 13 residues. Trimming removed 0 bases from V and 5 bases from J, with 10 bases in between. Looked up from germline, CDR1 is DFQATT and CDR2 is SNEGSKA (reference sequence). CDR3 bases: TGCAGTGCTAGAGAGATTAGCGTGGAGACCCAGTACTTC. This gives the protein CSAREISVETQYF.

J is TRBJ1-5 and V is TRBV16; D is perhaps TRBD1 (6 bases). This CDR3 spans 15 amino acids. Germline CDR1 and CDR2: KGHSY and FQNENV. The V end lost 1 base, the J end lost 5 bases, and 12 bases lay between the germline ends. The CDR3: CASSQLKGGDQPQHF. The CDR3 DNA follows: TGTGCCAGCAGCCAATTAAAGGGGGGCGATCAGCCCCAGCATTTT.

The J gene is TRBJ2-1, the V gene TRBV30, with D tentatively TRBD2 (5 bases). Per the germline V gene, CDR1 is GTSNPN and CDR2 is SVGIG (reference sequence). This CDR3 region has 13 residues. Deletions cut 0 bases from V and 7 bases from J, with 10 bases between. CDR3 sequence (DNA): TGTGCCTGGAGTGTACTACTAGAGAATGAGCAGTTCTTC. Residues: CAWSVLLENEQFF.